Listed here are 29 T cell receptor beta chains from one sample, sequenced in a study of blood T cell repertoires in COVID-19. TCRdb keeps only in-frame clones here, not all; method: immunoSEQ multiplex PCR. The table has roughly 330,000 clones, about 87% seen once. Sequencing was performed on peripheral blood. The receptors here all came from a man aged 25-45 years with COVID-19, enrolled during active disease.

The chain uses TRBV15 and TRBJ2-5, with TRBD2 identical over 8 bases. The CDR3 is 14 residues long. The junction had 2 bases not matched to a gene; V was cut back by 1 base and J by 4 bases. Germline loops: CDR1 LNHNV, CDR2 YYDKDF (reference sequence). CDR3 sequence reads: CATSRGLARETQYF. The CDR3 DNA reads TGTGCCACCAGCAGAGGACTAGCGCGAGAGACCCAGTACTTC.

This clone appeared a single time. The chain has TRBV28 and TRBJ2-3; tentatively, D is TRBD2 (5 bases). Trimming took off 5 bases at V and 4 bases at J, with 13 bases between the two ends. Per the germline V gene, CDR1 is MDHEN and CDR2 is SYDVKM. This CDR3 comprises 14 residues. The DNA of the CDR3 is TGTGCCAGCAGTACCGATTGGCGGGCAGATACGCAGTATTTT. It specifies CASSTDWRADTQYF.

This clone was seen a few times. The genes are TRBV15 and TRBJ2-3; D possibly corresponds to TRBD1 (6 bases). The CDR3 runs 14 residues. CDR1 LNHNV and CDR2 YYDKDF come from the germline V gene (reference sequence). V lost 5 bases, J lost 1 base, and 10 bases lay in between. The CDR3 sequence: CATSPDRRTDTQYF. Here the CDR3 DNA reads TGTGCCACCAGCCCGGACAGACGCACAGATACGCAGTATTTT.

Remarks on this clone: No DNA is shown, since the ends of the CDR3 on it are uncertain; the CDR3 is the one TCRdb lists. This chain links TRBV21-1 with TRBJ1-2; the listed D gene, TRBD1, was not tested against the DNA. TRBV21-1 is classified as a pseudogene. The CDR3 length is 18 residues, termini included. The CDR3: CASSKAIFAWGAYYGYTF.

This rearrangement joins TRBV18 to TRBJ2-7; D perhaps matches TRBD2 (5 bases). Trimming took off 8 bases at V and 6 bases at J, with 20 bases between the two ends. The length of the CDR3 is 14 residues. Germline assignment: CDR1 KGHSH and CDR2 LQKENI. The CDR3 spells CASHGSLEEPEQYF. In DNA form, the CDR3 reads TGTGCCAGCCACGGGTCCTTGGAGGAACCCGAGCAGTACTTC. The whole variable domain, filled in from reference TRBV18 and TRBJ2-7, reads NAGVMQNPRHLVRRRGQEARLRCSPMKGHSHVYWYRQLPEEGLKFMVYLQKENIIDESGMPKERFSAEFPKEGPSILRIQQVVRGDSAAYFCASHGSLEEPEQYFGPGTRLTVT.

The chain links TRBV5-8 to TRBJ1-2, with D hard to call. Germline CDR1 SGHTS, CDR2 YDEGEE. CDR3 length equals 14 residues. Trimming removed 0 bases from V and 4 bases from J, with 10 bases in between. CDR3 nucleotides: TGTGCCAGCAGCTTGGACGCGGTTTCCTATGGCTACACCTTC. This translates into CASSLDAVSYGYTF.

This rearrangement joins TRBV9 to TRBJ2-6; 7 positions match TRBD2. Unmatched junction bases numbered 13, after V lost 6 bases and J lost 4 bases. Germline V gives CDR1 SGDLS, CDR2 YYNGEE. The CDR3 has 17 amino acids. For the CDR3, the DNA is TGTGCCAGCAAACCCCATGGGGGGGTTACAGGGGCCAACGTCCTGACTTTC. Its protein is CASKPHGGVTGANVLTF. The complete variable domain, with remaining parts taken from reference TRBV9 and TRBJ2-6, reads DSGVTQTPKHLITATGQRVTLRCSPRSGDLSVYWYQQSLDQGLQFLIQYYNGEERAKGNILERFSAQQFPDLHSELNLSSLELGDSALYFCASKPHGGVTGANVLTFGAGSRLTVL.

This clone came up once. J is TRBJ2-7 and V is TRBV4-3, with 9 bases aligning to TRBD1. Per the germline V gene, CDR1 is LGHNA and CDR2 is YSLEER. This CDR3 spans 16 amino acids. V shed 0 bases and J 3 bases; nucleotides not matched to a gene: 6. DNA for the CDR3: TGCGCCAGCAGCCAAGACGGAGGGACAGGGCGCTACGAGCAGTACTTC. Its protein product is CASSQDGGTGRYEQYF.

The chain combines TRBV29-1 with TRBJ2-3; 11 bases fit TRBD2. The germline gives CDR1 SQVTM, CDR2 ANQGSEA. V lost 6 bases, J lost 0 bases, and 8 bases stayed unmatched. The CDR3 covers 16 residues. The CDR3 loop is CSVRGSGRESTDTQYF. The CDR3 region has the DNA TGCAGCGTCCGCGGTAGCGGGAGGGAAAGCACAGATACGCAGTATTTT.

J is TRBJ2-7 and V is TRBV4-3; weak D call: TRBD1 (6 bases). The CDR3 is 15 amino acids. Looked up from germline, CDR1 is LGHNA and CDR2 is YSLEER. V lost 1 base and J 5 bases, leaving 15 bases between the germline ends. This CDR3 is CASSQGGRGDHEQYF. The CDR3, as DNA: TGCGCCAGCAGCCAAGGGGGCAGGGGAGACCACGAGCAGTACTTC.

Written as DNA, the CDR3 is TGTGCCAGCAGCTTTGAGGGGGCGCGGGGCACTGAAGCTTTCTTT. It encodes CASSFEGARGTEAFF. This chain connects TRBV5-6 to TRBJ1-1, with 7 bases aligning to TRBD1. Germline CDR1 SGHDT, CDR2 YYEEEE. The trim removed 2 bases at V and 4 bases at J, leaving 8 bases unmatched. This CDR3 comprises 15 residues. Drawing the rest from reference TRBV5-6 and TRBJ1-1, the complete variable domain is DAGVTQSPTHLIKTRGQQVTLRCSPKSGHDTVSWYQQALGQGPQFIFQYYEEEERQRGNFPDRFSGHQFPNYSSELNVNALLLGDSALYLCASSFEGARGTEAFFGQGTRLTVV.

This clone was counted between two and nine times. The gene calls are TRBV27 and TRBJ1-3; no firm D call. This CDR3 has 17 residues. Trimming left V 5 bases short and J 1 base short, with 18 bases between. Germline values: CDR1 MNHEY, CDR2 SMNVEV (reference sequence). The CDR3 loop is CASSPRPSQVSGNTIYF. The CDR3 nucleotides read TGTGCCAGCAGTCCCCGACCCTCCCAGGTATCTGGAAACACCATATATTTT.

The chain recombines TRBV7-9 with TRBJ2-5; D possibly corresponds to TRBD2 (5 bases). This CDR3 contains 15 residues. V lost 6 bases and J lost 1, with 15 bases in between. Germline-derived CDR1 and CDR2 are SEHNR and FQNEAQ (reference sequence). CDR3 residues: CASSWTGKGQETQYF. CDR3 bases: TGTGCCAGCAGTTGGACGGGAAAGGGCCAAGAGACCCAGTACTTC.

In its sample, this clone was seen a few times. The CDR3 DNA is TGCGCCAGCAGCCATGGGAGCTACGAGCAGTACTTC. Its translation is CASSHGSYEQYF. The chain carries TRBV4-1 and TRBJ2-7, with D perhaps matching TRBD2 (5 bases). V was shortened by 3 bases and J by 3 bases, with 6 bases between the two germline ends. Germline CDR1 and CDR2: MGHRA and YSYEKL. The length of the CDR3 is 12 residues.

The genes are TRBV29-1 and TRBJ2-7; the match to TRBD1 covers 7 bases. Germline CDR1 is SQVTM and CDR2 is ANQGSEA. The J segment lost 3 bases and the V segment lost 6 bases, leaving 11 bases of the junction unmatched. The length of the CDR3 is 14 residues. CDR3 in amino acids: CSVLRGTRRYEQYF. CDR3 sequence (DNA): TGCAGCGTACTCAGGGGGACCCGCCGCTACGAGCAGTACTTC.

The chain carries TRBV10-2 and TRBJ2-5; the D gene is possibly TRBD1 (5 bases). Germline V gene data show CDR1 as WSHSY and CDR2 as SAAADI. The CDR3 runs to 15 residues. Trimming pared 8 bases from V and 1 base from J, leaving 17 bases between. The CDR3 loop reads CASLSTQGPQETQYF. CDR3 coding DNA: TGCGCCAGCTTATCTACTCAGGGCCCCCAAGAGACCCAGTACTTC.

The genes are TRBV5-6 and TRBJ1-5, with a possible D match to TRBD1 (5 bases). V gave up 1 base and J gave up 7 bases, with 9 bases separating them. The CDR3 has 13 amino acids. CDR1 SGHDT and CDR2 YYEEEE come from the germline V gene. CDR3 region: CASSLFQGQPQHF. CDR3 nucleotides: TGTGCCAGCAGCTTGTTCCAGGGCCAGCCCCAGCATTTT. Full variable domain (outside the CDR3, taken from reference TRBV5-6 and TRBJ1-5): DAGVTQSPTHLIKTRGQQVTLRCSPKSGHDTVSWYQQALGQGPQFIFQYYEEEERQRGNFPDRFSGHQFPNYSSELNVNALLLGDSALYLCASSLFQGQPQHFGDGTRLSIL.

This chain links TRBV11-2 with TRBJ2-3, with 7 positions matching TRBD2. J gave up 5 bases and V 3 bases, and 8 bases lay outside the gene matches. Germline values: CDR1 SGHAT, CDR2 FQNNGV. CDR3 length equals 15 residues. The CDR3 nucleotides read TGTGCCAGCAGCTTGGGCCGGGACTACCTAGATACGCAGTATTTT. It is translated as CASSLGRDYLDTQYF.

The chain is built from TRBV15 and TRBJ1-2; TRBD1 is a possible D gene (6 bases). Trimming removed 0 bases at V and 8 bases at J, with 13 bases between. This CDR3 has 14 amino acids. Germline V gives CDR1 LNHNV, CDR2 YYDKDF (reference sequence). The CDR3 spells CATSRERQGFGYTF. DNA for the CDR3: TGTGCCACCAGCAGAGAAAGGCAGGGGTTCGGCTACACCTTC.

This sequence joins TRBV3-1 (or the pseudogene TRBV3-2) and TRBJ1-4; TRBD1 might be the D (6 bases). The CDR3 spans 16 residues. The germline V and J ends were trimmed by 4 bases and 8 bases, with 20 bases remaining between them. Germline V gene lookup returns CDR1 LGHDT and CDR2 YNNKEL (reference sequence). DNA for the CDR3: TGTGCCAGCAGCCTAACGCGCCCCCAGGGGACGGAAAAACTGTTTTTT. Encoded protein: CASSLTRPQGTEKLFF.

V and J are TRBV13 and TRBJ2-1; TRBD2 aligns across 13 bases. This CDR3 has 13 residues. V dropped 11 bases and J dropped 6; count of bases not matched to a gene: 4. Per the germline V gene, CDR1 is PRHDT and CDR2 is FYEKMQ (reference sequence). CDR3 in amino acids: CAGTSGNFNEQFF. The CDR3 nucleotides read TGTGCCGGGACTAGCGGGAACTTCAATGAGCAGTTCTTC.

This rearrangement joins TRBV6-5 to TRBJ1-2; D is unclear. The V gene's germline CDR1 is MNHEY and CDR2 SVGAGI. V was cut by 6 bases and J by 8 bases, with 10 bases left in between. This CDR3 is built from 11 residues. Here the CDR3 DNA reads TGTGCCAGCAGCCTAACCGGGGGCTACACCTTC. Translation: CASSLTGGYTF.

V gene TRBV7-9 combines with J gene TRBJ1-5; 7 bases match TRBD1. Germline V gives CDR1 SEHNR, CDR2 FQNEAQ (reference sequence). Trimming removed 5 bases from V and 2 bases from J; junction bases left unmatched: 6. This CDR3 spans 15 amino acids. CDR3 coding DNA: TGTGCCAGCAGCAGAGACAGGGTGGGCAATCAGCCCCAGCATTTT. It specifies CASSRDRVGNQPQHF.

Concerning this clone itself: The sample carries other DNA sequences with the same CDR3. The chain uses TRBV28 and TRBJ2-7; D is unresolved. Trimming left V 4 bases short and J 4 bases short, with 5 bases between. This CDR3 region has 11 residues. The germline V gene encodes CDR1 MDHEN and CDR2 SYDVKM. This CDR3 reads CASSSPYEQYF. For the CDR3, the DNA is TGTGCCAGCAGTTCCCCTTACGAGCAGTACTTC.

The V call is TRBV28, the J call TRBJ2-3; D may be TRBD1 (6 bases). The CDR3 contains 17 residues. Trimming cost V 4 bases and J 2 bases, with 19 bases left between them. Germline V gene lookup returns CDR1 MDHEN and CDR2 SYDVKM. The CDR3 region is CASSSPPRQGNTDTQYF. CDR3 sequence (DNA): TGTGCCAGCAGTTCCCCACCGAGGCAGGGGAACACAGATACGCAGTATTTT.

V and J are TRBV28 and TRBJ2-7; weak D call: TRBD1 (6 bases). Trimming removed 6 bases from V and 1 base from J, with 19 bases in between. The germline V gene encodes CDR1 MDHEN and CDR2 SYDVKM. The CDR3 is 16 amino acids. This CDR3 reads CASSPTYTGTSYEQYF. CDR3 nucleotides: TGTGCCAGCAGCCCGACCTATACGGGGACATCCTACGAGCAGTACTTC.

J is TRBJ1-3 and V is TRBV9; D may be TRBD1 (5 bases). The CDR3 is 14 amino acids. Trimming cost V 4 bases and J 0 bases, with 8 bases left between them. Germline CDR1 is SGDLS and CDR2 is YYNGEE. In DNA, the CDR3 is TGTGCCAGCAGCCGACAGTCCTCTGGAAACACCATATATTTT. Translation: CASSRQSSGNTIYF.

The gene calls are TRBV5-8 and TRBJ2-5; 12 bases align to TRBD2. Per germline, CDR1 SGHTS and CDR2 YDEGEE. The CDR3 is made up of 18 amino acids. The V and J ends lost 0 bases and 5 bases, in that order; junction bases with no gene match: 11. The CDR3 DNA follows: TGTGCCAGCAGCTTGGAGAAGCCTAGCGGGAGGGCCGGGGAGACCCAGTACTTC. Residues: CASSLEKPSGRAGETQYF.

The chain is built from TRBV21-1 and TRBJ2-5; the D call in the table, TRBD2, was not verified against the DNA. TRBV21-1 is recorded as a pseudogene. The CDR3 totals 20 residues. This CDR3 reads CASSKERLAGLAALWETQYF. In DNA, the CDR3 is TGTGCCAGCAGCAAAGAGCGACTAGCCGGTTTAGCGGCCTTATGGGAGACCCAGTACTTC.